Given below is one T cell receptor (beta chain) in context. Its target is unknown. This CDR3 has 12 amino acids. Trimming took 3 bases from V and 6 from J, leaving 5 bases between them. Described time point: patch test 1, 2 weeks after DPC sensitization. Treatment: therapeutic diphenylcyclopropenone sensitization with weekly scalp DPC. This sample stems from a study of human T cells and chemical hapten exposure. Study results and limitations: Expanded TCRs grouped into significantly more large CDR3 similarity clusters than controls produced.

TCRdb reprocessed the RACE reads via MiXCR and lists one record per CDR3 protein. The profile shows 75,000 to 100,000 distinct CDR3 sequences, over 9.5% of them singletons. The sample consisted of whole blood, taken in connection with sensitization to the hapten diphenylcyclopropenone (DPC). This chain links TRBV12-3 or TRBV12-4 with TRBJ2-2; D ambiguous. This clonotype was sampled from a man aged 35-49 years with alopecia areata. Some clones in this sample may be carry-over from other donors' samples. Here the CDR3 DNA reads TGTGCCAGCAGTTTGTGGGCCGGGGAGCTGTTTTTT. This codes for CASSLWAGELFF.